One and the same sample provided the 12 T cell receptor beta chains below, sequenced in a study of blood T cell repertoires in COVID-19. The protocol was immunoSEQ multiplex PCR, while the TCRdb copy is restricted to in-frame clones and leaves out a portion. The sample yields around 76,000 clones, approximately 80% seen once. Sequenced sample: peripheral blood. Source of these receptors: a man aged 45 to 65 with COVID-19, enrolled during active disease.

The chain joins TRBV5-4 to TRBJ2-5, with TRBD2 identical over 7 bases. CDR1 is SGHNT and CDR2 is YYREEE in the germline V gene (reference sequence). There are 13 residues in the CDR3. V lost 0 bases and J lost 4; bases outside the gene matches: 0. CDR3: CASSLERGETQYF. The CDR3 DNA sequence: TGTGCCAGCAGCTTGGAGCGGGGAGAGACCCAGTACTTC.

This sequence joins TRBV24-1 and TRBJ1-5; no reliable D call. CDR1 is KGHDR, CDR2 SFDVKD, per germline. The CDR3 is 13 amino acids. V lost 5 bases and J lost 3, with 7 bases in between. The CDR3 nucleotides read TGTGCCACCAGTGCACAGTCCAATCAGCCCCAGCATTTT. Residues: CATSAQSNQPQHF.

The chain carries TRBV5-1 and TRBJ2-1; D possibly corresponds to TRBD2 (5 bases). Germline values: CDR1 SGHRS, CDR2 YFSETQ. The CDR3 is 15 amino acids. V was cut by 0 bases and J by 5 bases, with 12 bases left in between. The DNA for the CDR3 is TGCGCCAGCAGCTTGGAGGACTCCTACGACAATGAGCAGTTCTTC. It specifies CASSLEDSYDNEQFF.

This clone was found a few times. This rearrangement joins TRBV11-2 to TRBJ1-5; D uncertain. The CDR3 totals 15 residues. CDR1 and CDR2 from the germline V gene are SGHAT and FQNNGV. V gave up 0 bases and J gave up 5 bases, with 11 bases separating them. CDR3 protein: CASSLDDTPDQPQHF. The DNA of the CDR3 is TGTGCCAGCAGCTTAGACGACACGCCAGATCAGCCCCAGCATTTT.

The count of this clone is one. The V gene is TRBV5-5, the J gene TRBJ1-4, with D hard to call. From germline, CDR1 is SGHKS and CDR2 YYEKEE (reference sequence). Trimming took 2 bases from V and 8 from J, leaving 10 bases between them. This CDR3 region has 13 residues. The CDR3 DNA reads as TGTGCCAGCAGCTTCGGAGGTTACGAAAAACTGTTTTTT. The encoded protein is CASSFGGYEKLFF.

The chain combines TRBV5-1 with TRBJ2-7, with 7 bases aligning to TRBD1. With V trimmed by 4 bases and J by 1 base, 5 bases remained unmatched. In germline, CDR1 is SGHRS, CDR2 YFSETQ. This CDR3 is 14 amino acids long. CDR3 bases: TGCGCCAGCAGCCTTGACAGGGAATCCTACGAGCAGTACTTC. It encodes CASSLDRESYEQYF.

The chain combines TRBV7-2 with TRBJ2-2; 8 bases line up with TRBD1. This CDR3 comprises 18 residues. The trim removed 0 bases at V and 7 bases at J, leaving 13 bases unmatched. CDR1 and CDR2 from the germline V gene are SGHTA and FQGNSA. The CDR3, as DNA: TGTGCCAGCAGCTTAGCGCCGACTCACAGGGGGTGGGTCGGGGAGCTGTTTTTT. This encodes CASSLAPTHRGWVGELFF.

The rearrangement uses TRBV19 and TRBJ1-1; D gene uncertain. There are 16 residues in the CDR3. V gave up 5 bases and J gave up 0 bases, with 16 bases separating them. Germline assignment: CDR1 LNHDA and CDR2 SQIVND (reference sequence). CDR3 amino acids: CASSVLLGGMNTEAFF. CDR3 nucleotide sequence: TGTGCCAGTAGTGTGTTATTAGGAGGGATGAACACTGAAGCTTTCTTT.

This clone came up a few times. The rearrangement uses TRBV10-3 and TRBJ1-3; 9 positions match TRBD1. The V segment lost 2 bases and the J segment 4 bases; nucleotides outside the gene matches: 6. Germline CDR1 ENHRY, CDR2 SYGVKD. The CDR3 consists of 16 residues. DNA for the CDR3: TGTGCCATCAGTGAGCCGTTTACAGGGGGCGGAAACACCATATATTTT. Translated, it gives CAISEPFTGGGNTIYF.

This chain links TRBV5-8 with TRBJ2-5; D might be TRBD2 (6 bases). V shed 4 bases and J shed 7 bases, with 11 bases lying between them. Germline lookup yields CDR1 SGHTS and CDR2 YDEGEE. This CDR3 is 12 amino acids long. The CDR3 DNA reads as TGTGCCAGCAGCCTTTCACTAGCGACCCAGTACTTC. It yields the protein CASSLSLATQYF.

The chain uses TRBV14 and TRBJ2-7; 7 nucleotides agree with TRBD1. The germline CDR1 and CDR2 sequences are SGHDN and FVKESK. This CDR3 has 15 residues. V was clipped by 1 base and J by 1 base; unmatched bases: 4. The CDR3 spells CASSQAGTASYEQYF. The CDR3, as DNA: TGTGCCAGCAGCCAAGCAGGGACAGCATCCTACGAGCAGTACTTC.

The sample holds a few counts of this clone. The gene calls are TRBV18 and TRBJ1-5; D may be TRBD1 (5 bases). The CDR3 sequence is 15 residues long. Per the germline V gene, CDR1 is KGHSH and CDR2 is LQKENI. V lost 2 bases, J lost 7 bases, and 15 bases lay in between. CDR3 DNA sequence: TGTGCCAGCTCACCAGGAGGGAAGCAGGGCCAGCCCCAGCATTTT. This codes for CASSPGGKQGQPQHF.